The clone carrying this TCR beta chain was counted a few times. Its specificity is unknown. One entry per CDR3 protein results from TCRdb running MiXCR on the PCR reads. The sample lists about 510,000 distinct CDR3 sequences, around 25% seen once, with 0.7% to 0.9% in the top ten. CDR3 length: 13 amino acids. Germline trimming cut 4 bases from V and 5 bases from J; bases unmatched to any gene: 0. Germline CDR1 reads LNHNV; CDR2 reads YYDKDF (reference sequence). This sample stems from a study of molecular identifiers for immune sequencing clone quantification. Study summary: In replicates, RNA from around 20,000 or 100,000 naive CD8 cells was divided five ways and four parts were sequenced. Points from the study as a whole: It was shown that clones above 20 RNA copies held over 98% of effector molecules, but under 1% in naive cells.

This receptor was obtained from a human donor in good health. Some libraries in this study had Jurkat cell RNA spiked in. Sequencing used naive CD8+ T cells from blood, with Jurkat cell RNA spiked in. Subset defined: FACS-sorted CD8+CD4-CCR7+CD45RA+ naive T cells. The J gene is TRBJ2-5, the V gene TRBV15; 11 nucleotides line up with TRBD2. CDR3 coding DNA: TGTGCCACCAGCATAGCGGGAGGGGAGACCCAGTACTTC. The encoded protein is CATSIAGGETQYF.